This T cell receptor beta chain was recorded in a study of neoadjuvant anti-PD-1 for oral cavity cancer. Between the trimmed V and J ends, which lost 3 bases and 8 bases, there was a span of 11 bases. The CDR3 runs 12 residues. From germline, CDR1 is SGDLS and CDR2 YYNGEE. Cohort: HPV-negative, locally advanced oral cavity squamous cell carcinoma patients. Libraries were prepared by immunoSEQ multiplex PCR; TCRdb keeps only in-frame clonotypes and omits some of them. The table includes 5,100 or so clones, roughly 64% detected once. The source was tumor tissue, collected before nivolumab (anti-PD-1) treatment. The J gene is TRBJ1-2, the V gene TRBV9; D is uncertain. The origin of this receptor is a person aged 35-79 years with oral cavity squamous cell carcinoma. CDR3 bases: TGTGCCAGCAGCGCGGCGGCTTGGGGCTACACCTTC. Translating gives CASSAAAWGYTF.